This T cell receptor beta chain was identified in a study of blood T cell repertoires in COVID-19. Study details: PBMCs, B-cell-depleted T cells, or T cells were the source of the cDNA or gDNA that made up the material.

Assay: immunoSEQ multiplex PCR; the TCRdb copy retains only in-frame clones and omits some. The sample has around 200,000 clones, approximately 86% seen once. V was pared by 5 bases and J by 4 bases, with 3 bases of the junction left unmatched. Germline values: CDR1 LNHDA, CDR2 SQIVND (reference sequence). The CDR3 covers 14 residues. Sequenced material: peripheral blood. The sequence came from a woman aged 80 or over with acute or convalescent COVID-19. The chain couples TRBV19 to TRBJ2-5, with TRBD2 matching over 11 bases. This CDR3 reads CASSPGLAVETQYF. For the CDR3, the DNA is TGTGCCAGTAGTCCGGGACTAGCGGTAGAGACCCAGTACTTC.